The sample holds a few counts of the clone carrying this TCR beta chain. What it binds is not known. The entry originates in a study of OX40 agonist ivuxolimab in advanced cancers. Points from the study as a whole: Compared with CD4+, CD8+ T cells on average had more expanded clones. What antigens the expanded peripheral T cells recognized was never established.

The CDR3 consists of 14 residues. Per the germline V gene, CDR1 is GTSNPN and CDR2 is SVGIG (reference sequence). J gave up 11 bases and V 1 base, and 9 bases lay outside the gene matches. Clones were sequenced by immunoSEQ multiplex PCR, and TCRdb holds only the in-frame ones, with some missing. The data contain 50,000 to 70,000 clones, 87% of them seen just once; the ten biggest clones take up 0.3% to 0.45%. Here the sequenced sample was CD4+ or CD8+ T cells sorted from blood, taken in a trial of the OX40 agonist ivuxolimab. The sequence was collected from an adult with an advanced solid tumor such as melanoma, head and neck, liver or kidney cancer. The chain couples TRBV30 to TRBJ1-4, with TRBD1 matching 8 bases. The CDR3 loop is CAWSAVQGAGKLFF. As DNA, the CDR3 is TGTGCCTGGAGTGCCGTTCAGGGGGCTGGGAAACTGTTTTTT.